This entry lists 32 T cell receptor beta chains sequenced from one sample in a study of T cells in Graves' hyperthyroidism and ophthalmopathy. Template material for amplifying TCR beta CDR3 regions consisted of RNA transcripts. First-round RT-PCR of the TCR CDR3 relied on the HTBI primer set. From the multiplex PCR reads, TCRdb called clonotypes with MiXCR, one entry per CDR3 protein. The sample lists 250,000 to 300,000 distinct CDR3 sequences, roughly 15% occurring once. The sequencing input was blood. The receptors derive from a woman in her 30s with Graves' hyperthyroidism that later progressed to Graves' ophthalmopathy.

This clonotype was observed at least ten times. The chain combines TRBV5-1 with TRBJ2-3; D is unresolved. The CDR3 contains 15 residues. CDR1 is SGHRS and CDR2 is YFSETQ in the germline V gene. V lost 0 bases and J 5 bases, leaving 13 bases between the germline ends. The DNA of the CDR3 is TGCGCCAGCAGCTTGGGGGGATCCTTACTAGATACGCAGTATTTT. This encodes CASSLGGSLLDTQYF.

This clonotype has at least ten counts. The CDR3 DNA follows: TGTGCCAGCAGCGTAGGGTCAGGGAACACTGAAGCTTTCTTT. Translated, it gives CASSVGSGNTEAFF. The chain links TRBV9 to TRBJ1-1; D is ambiguous. This CDR3 has 14 amino acids. Germline CDR1 SGDLS, CDR2 YYNGEE. Trimming removed 0 bases at V and 1 base at J, with 7 bases between. Based on the CDR3 plus reference TRBV9 and TRBJ1-1, the full variable domain is DSGVTQTPKHLITATGQRVTLRCSPRSGDLSVYWYQQSLDQGLQFLIQYYNGEERAKGNILERFSAQQFPDLHSELNLSSLELGDSALYFCASSVGSGNTEAFFGQGTRLTVV.

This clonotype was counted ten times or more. The CDR3 sequence: CATSEGGPRYF. The DNA of the CDR3 is TGTGCCACCAGTGAAGGGGGGCCACGGTATTTT. The rearrangement links TRBV24-1 to TRBJ2-3; D is tentatively TRBD1 or TRBD2 (6 bases each). The ends were cut back, 4 bases at V and 14 bases at J, with 12 bases in the middle. The CDR3 extends over 11 amino acids. Germline CDR1 is KGHDR and CDR2 is SFDVKD.

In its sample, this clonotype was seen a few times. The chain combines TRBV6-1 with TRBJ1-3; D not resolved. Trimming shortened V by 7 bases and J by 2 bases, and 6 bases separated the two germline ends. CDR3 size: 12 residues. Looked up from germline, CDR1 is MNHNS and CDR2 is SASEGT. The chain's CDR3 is CASKFAGNTIYF. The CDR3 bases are TGTGCCAGCAAATTTGCTGGAAACACCATATATTTT.

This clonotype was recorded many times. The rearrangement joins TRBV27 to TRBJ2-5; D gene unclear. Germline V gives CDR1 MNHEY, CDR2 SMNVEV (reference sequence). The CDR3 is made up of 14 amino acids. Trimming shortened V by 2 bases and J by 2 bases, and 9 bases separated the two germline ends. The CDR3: CASSLLIIQETQYF. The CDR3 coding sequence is TGTGCCAGCAGTTTACTGATTATACAAGAGACCCAGTACTTC.

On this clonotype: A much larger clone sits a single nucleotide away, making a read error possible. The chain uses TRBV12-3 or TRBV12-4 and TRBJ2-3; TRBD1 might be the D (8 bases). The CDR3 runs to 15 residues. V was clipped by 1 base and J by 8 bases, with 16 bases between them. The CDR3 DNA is TGTGCCAGCAGTTTAGGAGCGGGACAGGAGGTTACGCAGTATTTT. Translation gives CASSLGAGQEVTQYF.

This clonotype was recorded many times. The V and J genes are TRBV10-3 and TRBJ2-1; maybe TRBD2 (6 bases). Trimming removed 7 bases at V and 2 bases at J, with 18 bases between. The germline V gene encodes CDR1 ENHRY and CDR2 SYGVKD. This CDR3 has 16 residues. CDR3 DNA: TGTGCCATCATGGAGGGGACCGCGGGGCCCTACAATGAGCAGTTCTTC. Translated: CAIMEGTAGPYNEQFF.

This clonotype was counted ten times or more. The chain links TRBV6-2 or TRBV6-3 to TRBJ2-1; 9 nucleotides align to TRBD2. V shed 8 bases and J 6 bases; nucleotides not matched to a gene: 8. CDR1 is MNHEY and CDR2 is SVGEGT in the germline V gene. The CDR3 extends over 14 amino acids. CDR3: CASYEGLASNEQFF. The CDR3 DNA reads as TGTGCCAGCTATGAGGGACTAGCAAGCAATGAGCAGTTCTTC.

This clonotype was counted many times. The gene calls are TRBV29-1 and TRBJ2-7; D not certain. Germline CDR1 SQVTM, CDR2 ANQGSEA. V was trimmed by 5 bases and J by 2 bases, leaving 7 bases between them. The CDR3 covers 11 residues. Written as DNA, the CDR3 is TGCAGCGTTACAACAGCCTACGAGCAGTACTTC. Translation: CSVTTAYEQYF.

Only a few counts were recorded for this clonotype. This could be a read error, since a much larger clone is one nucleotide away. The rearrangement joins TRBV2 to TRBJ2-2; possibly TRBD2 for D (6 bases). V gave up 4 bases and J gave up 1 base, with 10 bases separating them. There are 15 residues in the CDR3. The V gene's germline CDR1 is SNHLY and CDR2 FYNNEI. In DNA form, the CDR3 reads TGTGCCAGCAGTGGTTCTAGCGAGAACACCGGGGAGCTGTTTTTT. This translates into CASSGSSENTGELFF. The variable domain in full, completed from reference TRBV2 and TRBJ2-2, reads EPEVTQTPSHQVTQMGQEVILRCVPISNHLYFYWYRQILGQKVEFLVSFYNNEISEKSEIFDDQFSVERPDGSNFTLKIRSTKLEDSAMYFCASSGSSENTGELFFGEGSRLTVL.

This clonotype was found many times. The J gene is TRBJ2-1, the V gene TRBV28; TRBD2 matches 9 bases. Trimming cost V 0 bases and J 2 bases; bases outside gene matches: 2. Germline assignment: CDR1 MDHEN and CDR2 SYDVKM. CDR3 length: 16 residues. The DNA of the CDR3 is TGTGCCAGCAGTTTATGGCGGGAGGGCCCCTACAATGAGCAGTTCTTC. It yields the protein CASSLWREGPYNEQFF.

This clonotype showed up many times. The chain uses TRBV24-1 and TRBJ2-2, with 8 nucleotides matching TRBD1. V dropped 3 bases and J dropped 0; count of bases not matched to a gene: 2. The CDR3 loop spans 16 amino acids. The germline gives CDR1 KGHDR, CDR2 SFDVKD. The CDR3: CATSDEGQANTGELFF. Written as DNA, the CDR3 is TGTGCCACCAGTGATGAGGGACAGGCGAACACCGGGGAGCTGTTTTTT.

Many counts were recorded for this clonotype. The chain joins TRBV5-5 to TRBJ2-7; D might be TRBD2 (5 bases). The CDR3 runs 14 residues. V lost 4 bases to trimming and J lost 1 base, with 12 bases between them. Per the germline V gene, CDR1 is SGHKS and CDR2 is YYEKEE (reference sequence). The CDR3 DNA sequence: TGTGCCAGCAGCCCCCGACTACAATCCTACGAGCAGTACTTC. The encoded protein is CASSPRLQSYEQYF. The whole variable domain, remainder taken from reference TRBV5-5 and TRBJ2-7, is DAGVTQSPTHLIKTRGQQVTLRCSPISGHKSVSWYQQVLGQGPQFIFQYYEKEERGRGNFPDRFSARQFPNYSSELNVNALLLGDSALYLCASSPRLQSYEQYFGPGTRLTVT.

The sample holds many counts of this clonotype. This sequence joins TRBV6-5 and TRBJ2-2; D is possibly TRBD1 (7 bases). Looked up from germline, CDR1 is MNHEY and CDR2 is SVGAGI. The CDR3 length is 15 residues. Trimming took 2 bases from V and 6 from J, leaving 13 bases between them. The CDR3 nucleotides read TGTGCCAGCAGTTACGGAGGGGGCAACTCCGGGGAGCTGTTTTTT. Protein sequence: CASSYGGGNSGELFF.

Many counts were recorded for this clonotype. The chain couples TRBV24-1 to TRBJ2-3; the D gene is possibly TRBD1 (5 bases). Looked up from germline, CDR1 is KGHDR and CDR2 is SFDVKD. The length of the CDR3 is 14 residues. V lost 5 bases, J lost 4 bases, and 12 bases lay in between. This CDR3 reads CATSAAQGSDTQYF. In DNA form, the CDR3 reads TGTGCCACCAGTGCCGCGCAGGGTTCAGATACGCAGTATTTT.

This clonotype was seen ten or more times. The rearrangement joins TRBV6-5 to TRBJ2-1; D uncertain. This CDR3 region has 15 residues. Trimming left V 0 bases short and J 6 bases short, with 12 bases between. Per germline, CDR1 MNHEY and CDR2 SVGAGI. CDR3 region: CASSYSNGRINEQFF. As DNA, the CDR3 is TGTGCCAGCAGTTACTCGAACGGCAGAATCAATGAGCAGTTCTTC.

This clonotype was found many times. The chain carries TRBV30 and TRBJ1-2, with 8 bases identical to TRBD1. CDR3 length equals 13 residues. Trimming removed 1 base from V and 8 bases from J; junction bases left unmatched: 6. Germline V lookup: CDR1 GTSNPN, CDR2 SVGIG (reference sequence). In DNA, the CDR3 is TGTGCCTGGAGTGGGACAGGGTTAAAGGGCTACACCTTC. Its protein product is CAWSGTGLKGYTF.

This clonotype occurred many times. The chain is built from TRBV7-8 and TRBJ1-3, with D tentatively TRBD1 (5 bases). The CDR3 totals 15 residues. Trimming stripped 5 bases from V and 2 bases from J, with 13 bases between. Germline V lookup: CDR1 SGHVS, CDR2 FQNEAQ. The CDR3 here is CASSTPAGTGNTIYF. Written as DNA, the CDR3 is TGTGCCAGCAGCACCCCTGCAGGGACTGGAAACACCATATATTTT.

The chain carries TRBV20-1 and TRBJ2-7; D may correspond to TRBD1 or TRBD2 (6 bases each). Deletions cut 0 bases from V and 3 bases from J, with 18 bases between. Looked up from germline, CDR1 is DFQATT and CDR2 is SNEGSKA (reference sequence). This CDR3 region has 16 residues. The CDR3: CSARDPGATGGYEQYF. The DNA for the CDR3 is TGCAGTGCTAGAGATCCGGGGGCGACGGGTGGCTACGAGCAGTACTTC.

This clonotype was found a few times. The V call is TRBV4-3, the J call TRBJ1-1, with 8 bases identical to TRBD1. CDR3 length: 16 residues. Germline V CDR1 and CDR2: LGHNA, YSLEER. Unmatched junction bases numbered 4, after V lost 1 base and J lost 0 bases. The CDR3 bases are TGCGCCAGCAGCCAAGGGACAGGGTTCATGAACACTGAAGCTTTCTTT. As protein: CASSQGTGFMNTEAFF.

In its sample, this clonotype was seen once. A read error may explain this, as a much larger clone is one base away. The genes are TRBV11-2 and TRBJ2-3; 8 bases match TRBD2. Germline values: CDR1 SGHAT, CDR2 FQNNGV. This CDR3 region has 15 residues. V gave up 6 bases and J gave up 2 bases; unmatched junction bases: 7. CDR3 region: CASSSGTLPTDTQYF. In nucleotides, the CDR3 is TGTGCCAGCAGTAGCGGGACACTTCCCACAGATACGCAGTATTTT.

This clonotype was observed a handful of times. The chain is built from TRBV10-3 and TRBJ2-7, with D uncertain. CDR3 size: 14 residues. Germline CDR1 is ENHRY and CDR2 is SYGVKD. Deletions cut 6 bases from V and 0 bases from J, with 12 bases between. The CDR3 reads CAISLDRTSYEQYF. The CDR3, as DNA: TGTGCCATCAGCCTGGACCGAACCTCCTACGAGCAGTACTTC.

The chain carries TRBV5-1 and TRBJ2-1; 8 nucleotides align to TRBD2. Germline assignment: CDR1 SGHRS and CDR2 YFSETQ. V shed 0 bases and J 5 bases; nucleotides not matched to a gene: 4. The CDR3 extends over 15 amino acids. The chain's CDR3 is CASSLEGSGDNEQFF. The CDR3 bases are TGCGCCAGCAGCTTGGAGGGTAGCGGGGACAATGAGCAGTTCTTC.

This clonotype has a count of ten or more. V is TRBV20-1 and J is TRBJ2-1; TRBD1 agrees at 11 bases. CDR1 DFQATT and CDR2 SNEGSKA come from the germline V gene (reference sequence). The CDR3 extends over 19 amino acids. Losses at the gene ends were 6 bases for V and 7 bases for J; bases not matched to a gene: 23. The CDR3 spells CSAKEPGQGGRATSNEQFF. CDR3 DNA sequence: TGCAGTGCCAAAGAACCGGGACAGGGGGGGCGGGCCACCTCTAATGAGCAGTTCTTC.

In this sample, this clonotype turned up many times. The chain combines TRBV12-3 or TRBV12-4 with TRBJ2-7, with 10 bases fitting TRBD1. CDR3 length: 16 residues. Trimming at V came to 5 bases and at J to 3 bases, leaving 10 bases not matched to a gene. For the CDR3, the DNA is TGTGCCAGCAGTCGAACCGGGACAGGGGCGATCTACGAGCAGTACTTC. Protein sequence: CASSRTGTGAIYEQYF.

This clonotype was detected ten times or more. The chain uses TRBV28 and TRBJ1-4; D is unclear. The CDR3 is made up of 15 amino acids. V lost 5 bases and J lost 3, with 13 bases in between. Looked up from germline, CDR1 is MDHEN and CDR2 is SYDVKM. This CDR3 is CASSRIRVSNEKLFF. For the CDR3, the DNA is TGTGCCAGCAGTCGAATCCGGGTCTCTAATGAAAAACTGTTTTTT.

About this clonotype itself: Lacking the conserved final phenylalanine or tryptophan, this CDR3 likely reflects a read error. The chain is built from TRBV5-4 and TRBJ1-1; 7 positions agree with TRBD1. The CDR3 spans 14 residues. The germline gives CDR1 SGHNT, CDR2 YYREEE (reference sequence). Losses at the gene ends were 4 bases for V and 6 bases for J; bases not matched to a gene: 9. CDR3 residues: CASSPQGTVPEAFL. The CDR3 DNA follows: TGTGCCAGCAGCCCCCAAGGGACAGTCCCTGAAGCTTTCCTT.

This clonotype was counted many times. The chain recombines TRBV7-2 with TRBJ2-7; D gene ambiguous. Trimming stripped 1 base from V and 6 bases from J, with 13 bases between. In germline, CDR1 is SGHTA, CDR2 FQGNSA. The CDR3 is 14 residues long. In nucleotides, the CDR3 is TGTGCCAGCAGCTTAGAAGCTACCCTGTCCGAGCAGTACTTC. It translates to CASSLEATLSEQYF.

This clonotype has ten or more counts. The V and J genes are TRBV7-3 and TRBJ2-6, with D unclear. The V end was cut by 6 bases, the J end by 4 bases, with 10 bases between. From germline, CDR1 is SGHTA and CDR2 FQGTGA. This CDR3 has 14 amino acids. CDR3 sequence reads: CASSIIGGANVLTF. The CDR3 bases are TGTGCCAGCAGTATCATCGGGGGGGCCAACGTCCTGACTTTC.

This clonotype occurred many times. CDR3 protein: CATSRGGFTQYF. DNA of the CDR3: TGTGCCACCAGCAGAGGGGGGTTTACGCAGTATTTT. The chain employs TRBV15 and TRBJ2-3, with D perhaps matching TRBD1 or TRBD2 (5 bases each). V was trimmed by 1 base and J by 8 bases, leaving 7 bases between them. The germline V gene encodes CDR1 LNHNV and CDR2 YYDKDF (reference sequence). The CDR3 is 12 amino acids.

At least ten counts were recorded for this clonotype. CDR3 amino acids: CASSESWTGEKLFF. CDR3 in DNA: TGTGCCAGCAGTGAATCTTGGACAGGGGAAAAACTGTTTTTT. The chain joins TRBV6-1 to TRBJ1-4, with 8 nucleotides matching TRBD1. Germline CDR1 is MNHNS and CDR2 is SASEGT. J gave up 8 bases and V 2 bases, and 4 bases lay outside the gene matches. The CDR3 runs to 14 residues.

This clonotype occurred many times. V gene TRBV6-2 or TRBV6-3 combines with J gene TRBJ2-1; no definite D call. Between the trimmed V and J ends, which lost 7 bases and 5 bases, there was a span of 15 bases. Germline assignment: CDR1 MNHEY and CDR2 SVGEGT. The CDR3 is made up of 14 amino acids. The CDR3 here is CASNDPGGNNEQFF. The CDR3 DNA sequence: TGTGCCAGCAACGACCCGGGCGGAAACAATGAGCAGTTCTTC.